This is a list of T cell receptor beta chains from one sample in a study of blood T cell repertoires in COVID-19. Profiling relied on immunoSEQ multiplex PCR, and the TCRdb table lists in-frame clones only, not all of them. Of approximately 140,000 clones in the sample, 84% were seen once. Specimen: peripheral blood. Receptors were obtained from a man aged 60 to 75 with acute or convalescent COVID-19. Both conserved end residues are part of each CDR3. The D gene is left open where the match is weak. Not every row has a clone size; where given, it reads once, few, many or a size class.

d_call	v_call	clone_size	j_call	cdr3_aa	cdr3_nt
TRBD2	TRBV7-8	-	TRBJ2-2	CASSLARASGRLTGELFF	TGTGCCAGCAGCTTAGCGCGGGCTAGCGGGAGGCTCACCGGGGAGCTGTTTTTT
-	TRBV29-1	-	TRBJ1-3	CSVGESFGNTIYF	TGCAGCGTTGGAGAGTCGTTCGGAAACACCATATATTTT
-	TRBV10-3	-	TRBJ1-5	CAISGGLGGNQPQHF	TGTGCCATCAGTGGGGGGCTCGGGGGCAATCAGCCCCAGCATTTT
TRBD1	TRBV5-1	-	TRBJ2-1	CASSLADRVSYNEQFF	TGCGCCAGCAGCTTGGCGGACAGGGTGTCCTACAATGAGCAGTTCTTC
TRBD1	TRBV19	once	TRBJ2-2	CASSKGQGNTGELFF	TGTGCCAGTAGCAAAGGACAGGGAAACACCGGGGAGCTGTTTTTT
-	TRBV10-2	-	TRBJ2-1	CASSRAHLYNEQFF	TGCGCCAGCAGCAGGGCACATCTCTACAATGAGCAGTTCTTC
-	TRBV25-1	-	TRBJ2-7	CASSEQGYEQYF	TGTGCCAGCAGTGAGCAGGGTTACGAGCAGTACTTC
TRBD1	TRBV27	once	TRBJ2-5	CASSLAGGETQYF	TGTGCCAGCAGTTTGGCAGGGGGAGAGACCCAGTACTTC
-	TRBV20-1	once	TRBJ2-3	CSAGQTDTQYF	TGCAGTGCTGGACAAACAGATACGCAGTATTTT
-	TRBV6-4	-	TRBJ2-3	CASSGLGGTDTQYF	TGTGCCAGCAGTGGATTAGGGGGAACAGATACGCAGTATTTT
-	TRBV7-9	-	TRBJ1-1	CASSSTSTGLNTEAFF	TGTGCCAGCAGCTCAACCTCGACAGGACTGAACACTGAAGCTTTCTTT
TRBD2	TRBV5-1	-	TRBJ2-7	CASSLAGGGQAYEQYF	TGCGCCAGCAGCTTGGCCGGGGGGGGACAAGCCTACGAGCAGTACTTC
TRBD1	TRBV18	-	TRBJ1-2	CASSPSTGGFYGYTF	TGTGCCAGCTCACCTTCGACAGGGGGCTTCTATGGCTACACCTTC
-	TRBV6-1	-	TRBJ1-2	CASSERQGNYGYTF	TGTGCCAGCAGTGAACGGCAGGGGAACTATGGCTACACCTTC
-	TRBV24-1	-	TRBJ2-3	CATSGRGVSLDTQYF	TGTGCCACCAGTGGGAGGGGAGTTTCTTTGGATACGCAGTATTTT
TRBD2	TRBV7-6	-	TRBJ2-1	CASSLETLGLARSYNEQFF	TGTGCCAGCAGCTTAGAGACCTTGGGACTAGCACGCTCCTACAATGAGCAGTTCTTC
TRBD2	TRBV18	few	TRBJ2-1	CASSPQIPSGTSGGSEQFF	TGTGCCAGCTCACCACAAATTCCCTCCGGGACTAGCGGGGGTAGTGAGCAGTTCTTC
-	TRBV5-5	-	TRBJ1-1	CASSRGAGRTEAFF	TGTGCCAGCAGCCGTGGGGCAGGGAGGACTGAAGCTTTCTTT
-	TRBV20-1	-	TRBJ1-2	CSASADGALGGYTF	TGCAGTGCTAGTGCTGATGGGGCCCTCGGGGGCTACACCTTC
TRBD2	TRBV7-9	few	TRBJ2-1	CASSALRLASSYNEQFF	TGTGCCAGCAGCGCGCTGAGACTAGCGTCATCCTACAATGAGCAGTTCTTC
-	TRBV18	-	TRBJ1-2	CASSPGVNYGYTF	TGTGCCAGCTCACCTGGAGTAAACTATGGCTACACCTTC
TRBD1	TRBV5-4	-	TRBJ1-2	CASSSGTGSSYGYTF	TGTGCCAGCAGCTCCGGGACAGGGAGTAGCTATGGCTACACCTTC
TRBD2	TRBV29-1	-	TRBJ2-7	CSVEGTSVYEQYF	TGCAGCGTTGAGGGGACTAGCGTCTACGAGCAGTACTTC
-	TRBV5-1	-	TRBJ1-1	CASSLEATSGSEAFF	TGCGCCAGCAGCTTGGAGGCCACCTCAGGCAGTGAAGCTTTCTTT
-	TRBV7-9	-	TRBJ1-1	CASSFTVDTEAFF	TGTGCCAGCAGCTTCACGGTGGACACTGAAGCTTTCTTT
TRBD2	TRBV7-8	few	TRBJ2-3	CASTRTSGSTDTQYF	TGTGCCTCAACGAGGACTAGCGGAAGCACAGATACGCAGTATTTT
TRBD1	TRBV7-9	-	TRBJ1-1	CASSHGQGGTEAFF	TGTGCCAGCAGCCATGGACAGGGTGGCACTGAAGCTTTCTTT
TRBD1	TRBV6-2/TRBV6-3	-	TRBJ1-6	CASSSDRGSSPLHF	TGTGCCAGCAGTAGTGACAGGGGCTCCTCACCCCTCCACTTT
-	TRBV7-9	-	TRBJ1-3	CASSDLRGSGNTIYF	TGTGCCAGCAGCGATTTAAGGGGTTCTGGAAACACCATATATTTT
TRBD1	TRBV5-1	-	TRBJ1-3	CASSPTGTGEDTIYF	TGCGCCAGCAGCCCGACCGGGACAGGGGAGGACACCATATATTTT
TRBD1	TRBV19	-	TRBJ1-3	CASSLGQGQKSGNTIYF	TGTGCCAGTAGCCTGGGACAGGGACAAAAATCTGGAAACACCATATATTTT